The 10 T cell receptor beta chains below come from one sample, sequenced in a study of Graves' ophthalmopathy and Graves' hyperthyroidism. Amplified TCR beta CDR3 regions were obtained using RNA transcripts as template. An opening RT-PCR round employed HTBI primers and preceded a second-round multiplex PCR. Using its own MiXCR run on the multiplex PCR reads, TCRdb lists one record per CDR3 protein. The data show about 390,000 distinct CDR3 sequences, approximately 17% seen once. Input material: peripheral blood. All receptors come from an adult woman with stable Graves' hyperthyroidism.

Concerning this clonotype: Its ends do not fully match the called genes, so a read error is possible. This chain joins TRBV12-3 or TRBV12-4 and TRBJ2-7, with D tentatively TRBD2 (6 bases). The CDR3 has 17 residues. In DNA form, the CDR3 reads TGTGCCAGCAGTTTCGCTGGAAGCGGGTTCTCTACCTACGATCAGTACTTC. It codes for CASSFAGSGFSTYDQYF.

This clonotype was found many times. The DNA of the CDR3 is TGTGCCAGCAGTATTATGAGAGACTCCTACGAGCAGTACTTC. Translated: CASSIMRDSYEQYF. The rearrangement joins TRBV6-1 to TRBJ2-7, with no clear D. CDR3 length: 14 residues. V lost 5 bases, J lost 0 bases, and 11 bases lay in between. The germline V gene has CDR1 MNHNS and CDR2 SASEGT.

This chain links TRBV6-2 or TRBV6-3 with TRBJ1-1; 7 bases are a match to TRBD1. CDR3 length: 15 amino acids. The V segment lost 7 bases and the J segment 0 bases; nucleotides outside the gene matches: 8. The V gene's germline CDR1 is MNHEY and CDR2 SVGEGT. The CDR3 DNA reads TGTGCCAGCACTTCCCCGGGACAGATGAACACTGAAGCTTTCTTT. Protein: CASTSPGQMNTEAFF.

This clonotype was observed a handful of times. The chain links TRBV7-3 to TRBJ2-7; 7 bases map to TRBD1. V shed 5 bases and J 7 bases; nucleotides not matched to a gene: 8. Germline V gene data show CDR1 as SGHTA and CDR2 as FQGTGA. The CDR3 extends over 13 amino acids. The CDR3 DNA follows: TGTGCCAGCAGCCCCTCTAACAGGGGAGAGCAGTACTTC. It yields the protein CASSPSNRGEQYF. The full variable domain, rest sourced from reference TRBV7-3 and TRBJ2-7, is GAGVSQTPSNKVTEKGKYVELRCDPISGHTALYWYRQSLGQGPEFLIYFQGTGAADDSGLPNDRFFAVRPEGSVSTLKIQRTERGDSAVYLCASSPSNRGEQYFGPGTRLTVT.

This clonotype appeared many times. The J gene is TRBJ1-2, the V gene TRBV12-3 or TRBV12-4; D is unresolved. The CDR3 consists of 13 residues. V was trimmed by 1 base and J by 8 bases, leaving 11 bases between them. In DNA, the CDR3 is TGTGCCAGCAGTTTAGTTTCCCAGAGCGGCTACACCTTC. Protein sequence: CASSLVSQSGYTF.

This clonotype appeared many times. The chain employs TRBV6-2 or TRBV6-3 and TRBJ1-5; tentative D call: TRBD1 (6 bases). Germline lookup yields CDR1 MNHEY and CDR2 SVGEGT. This CDR3 is 17 amino acids long. The V end lost 7 bases, the J end lost 3 bases, and 22 bases lay between the germline ends. CDR3 region: CASISLVDRMDNQPQHF. In DNA, the CDR3 is TGTGCCAGCATCTCTTTAGTCGACAGGATGGACAATCAGCCCCAGCATTTT.

This chain joins TRBV6-1 and TRBJ2-4; 12 bases line up with TRBD1. CDR3 length: 16 amino acids. V lost 2 bases, J lost 14 bases, and 13 bases stayed unmatched. Germline V gene lookup returns CDR1 MNHNS and CDR2 SASEGT. The DNA for the CDR3 is TGTGCCAGCAGTGAACGGGACAGGGGGCGCGGGTTCGATAAGTACTTC. It translates to CASSERDRGRGFDKYF.

This clonotype was picked up many times. The rearrangement links TRBV28 to TRBJ1-1, with D possibly matching TRBD1 (5 bases). Germline V gene sequence: CDR1 MDHEN, CDR2 SYDVKM. This CDR3 region has 13 residues. The germline V and J ends were trimmed by 5 bases and 5 bases, with 12 bases remaining between them. The CDR3 loop reads CASSVTVLTEAFF. As DNA, the CDR3 is TGTGCCAGCAGTGTGACAGTTTTAACTGAAGCTTTCTTT.

This clonotype was recorded at least ten times. The rearrangement joins TRBV12-3 or TRBV12-4 to TRBJ2-7; the match to TRBD1 covers 8 bases. The ends lost 2 bases at V and 7 bases at J; junction bases unmatched: 7. The CDR3 runs 14 residues. The CDR3 nucleotides read TGTGCCAGCAGTTTAAAGGACAGGGTTTTAGAGCAGTACTTC. It yields the protein CASSLKDRVLEQYF.

This clonotype was observed many times. The chain combines TRBV30 with TRBJ2-7, with 9 bases fitting TRBD1. The CDR3 covers 15 residues. Unmatched junction bases numbered 10, after V lost 1 base and J lost 6 bases. CDR1 is GTSNPN, CDR2 SVGIG, per germline (reference sequence). In nucleotides, the CDR3 is TGTGCCTGGAGTGCCACCGGGACAGGGAAGGTCGAGCAGTACTTC. Protein: CAWSATGTGKVEQYF. The full variable domain, its missing parts supplied by reference TRBV30 and TRBJ2-7, is SQTIHQWPATLVQPVGSPLSLECTVEGTSNPNLYWYRQAAGRGLQLLFYSVGIGQISSEVPQNLSASRPQDRQFILSSKKLLLSDSGFYLCAWSATGTGKVEQYFGPGTRLTVT.